This T cell receptor beta chain emerged from a study of long-term antiretroviral therapy in people with HIV. Study outcomes and limitations: Once patients were on ART, diversity went higher but still fell short of transplant donor controls.

This clone came up once. Antigen specificity is unknown. With survey level as its setting, the immunoSEQ assay was v3.0. Sequenced by immunoSEQ multiplex PCR; TCRdb stores in-frame clones only, minus some. Of around 25,000 clones listed, 87% were seen once; the top ten hold roughly 8.9%. V gave up 7 bases and J gave up 0 bases, with 11 bases separating them. This CDR3 comprises 14 residues. Germline CDR1 and CDR2: SGDLS and YYNGEE. The clonotype comes from a man between 45 and 60 years old with HIV. The J gene is TRBJ1-3, the V gene TRBV9; D might be TRBD1 (5 bases). The sample here was unsorted PBMCs, taken 1.8 years before starting antiretroviral therapy. The CDR3 DNA follows: TGTGCCAGCGGGGCGGCCTCCTCTGGAAACACCATATATTTT. It encodes CASGAASSGNTIYF. The full variable domain, with the rest looked up from reference TRBV9 and TRBJ1-3, is DSGVTQTPKHLITATGQRVTLRCSPRSGDLSVYWYQQSLDQGLQFLIQYYNGEERAKGNILERFSAQQFPDLHSELNLSSLELGDSALYFCASGAASSGNTIYFGEGSWLTVV.